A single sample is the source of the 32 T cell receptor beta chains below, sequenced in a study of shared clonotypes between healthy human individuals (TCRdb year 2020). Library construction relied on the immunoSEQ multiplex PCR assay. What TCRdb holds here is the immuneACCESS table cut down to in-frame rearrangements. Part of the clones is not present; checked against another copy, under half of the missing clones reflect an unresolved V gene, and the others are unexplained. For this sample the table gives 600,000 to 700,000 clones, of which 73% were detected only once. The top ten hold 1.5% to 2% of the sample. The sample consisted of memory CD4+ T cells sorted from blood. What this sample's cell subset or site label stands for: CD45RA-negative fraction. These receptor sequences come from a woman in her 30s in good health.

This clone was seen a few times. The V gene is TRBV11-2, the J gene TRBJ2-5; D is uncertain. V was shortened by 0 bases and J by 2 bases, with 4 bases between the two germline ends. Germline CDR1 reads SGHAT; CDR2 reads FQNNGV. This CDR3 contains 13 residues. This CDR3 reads CASSLDTQETQYF. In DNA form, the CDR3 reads TGTGCCAGCAGCTTAGACACACAAGAGACCCAGTACTTC. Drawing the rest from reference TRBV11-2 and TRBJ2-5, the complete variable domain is EAGVAQSPRYKIIEKRQSVAFWCNPISGHATLYWYQQILGQGPKLLIQFQNNGVVDDSQLPKDRFSAERLKGVDSTLKIQPAKLEDSAVYLCASSLDTQETQYFGPGTRLLVL.

CDR3 coding DNA: TGTGCCAGTCGAGGTACGTGGGCGGCCTACGAGCAGTACTTC. It yields the protein CASRGTWAAYEQYF. V usage is TRBV6-5 and J usage is TRBJ2-7; the D is unclear. Germline CDR1 and CDR2: MNHEY and SVGAGI. V lost 9 bases to trimming and J lost 2 bases, with 17 bases between them. The CDR3 spans 14 residues.

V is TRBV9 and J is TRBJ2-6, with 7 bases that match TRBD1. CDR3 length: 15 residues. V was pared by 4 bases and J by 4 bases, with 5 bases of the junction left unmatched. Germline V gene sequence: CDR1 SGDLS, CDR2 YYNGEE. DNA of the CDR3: TGTGCCAGCAGCCCAGAGGGGGCCGGGGCCAACGTCCTGACTTTC. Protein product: CASSPEGAGANVLTF.

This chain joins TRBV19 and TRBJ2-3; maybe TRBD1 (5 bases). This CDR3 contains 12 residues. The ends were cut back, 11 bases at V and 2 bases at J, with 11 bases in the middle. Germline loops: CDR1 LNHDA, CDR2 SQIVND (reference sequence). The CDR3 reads CAVGAHTDTQYF. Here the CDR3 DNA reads TGTGCCGTAGGGGCCCACACAGATACGCAGTATTTT.

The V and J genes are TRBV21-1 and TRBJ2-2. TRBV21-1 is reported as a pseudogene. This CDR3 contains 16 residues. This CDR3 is CASSKGLGTNTGELFF. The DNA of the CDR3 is TGTGCCAGCAGCAAAGGTTTGGGGACGAACACCGGGGAGCTGTTTTTT.

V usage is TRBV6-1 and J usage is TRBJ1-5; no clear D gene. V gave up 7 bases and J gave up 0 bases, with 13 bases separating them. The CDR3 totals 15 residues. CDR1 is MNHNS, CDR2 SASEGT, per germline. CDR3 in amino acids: CASTGQRYSNQPQHF. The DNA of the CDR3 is TGTGCCAGCACCGGGCAGAGATATAGCAATCAGCCCCAGCATTTT.

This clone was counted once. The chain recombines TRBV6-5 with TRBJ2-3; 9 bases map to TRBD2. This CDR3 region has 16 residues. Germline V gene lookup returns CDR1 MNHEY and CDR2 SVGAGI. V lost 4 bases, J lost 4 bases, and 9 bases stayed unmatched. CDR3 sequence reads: CASSSGTSLLPDTQYF. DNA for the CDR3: TGTGCCAGCAGTTCAGGGACTAGCCTCCTCCCAGATACGCAGTATTTT.

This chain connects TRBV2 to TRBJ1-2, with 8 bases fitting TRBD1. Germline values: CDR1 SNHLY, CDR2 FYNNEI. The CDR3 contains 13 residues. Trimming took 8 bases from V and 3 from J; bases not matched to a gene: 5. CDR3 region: CASQMTGDYGYTF. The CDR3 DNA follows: TGTGCCAGCCAAATGACAGGGGACTATGGCTACACCTTC. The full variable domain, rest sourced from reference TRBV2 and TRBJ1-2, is EPEVTQTPSHQVTQMGQEVILRCVPISNHLYFYWYRQILGQKVEFLVSFYNNEISEKSEIFDDQFSVERPDGSNFTLKIRSTKLEDSAMYFCASQMTGDYGYTFGSGTRLTVV.

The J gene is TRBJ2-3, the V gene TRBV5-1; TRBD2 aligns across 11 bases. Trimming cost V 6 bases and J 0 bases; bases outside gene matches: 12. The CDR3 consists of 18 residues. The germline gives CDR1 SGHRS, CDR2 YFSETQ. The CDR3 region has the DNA TGCGCCAGCAATATAGGGGTAACTAGCGGGAGTAGCACAGATACGCAGTATTTT. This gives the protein CASNIGVTSGSSTDTQYF.

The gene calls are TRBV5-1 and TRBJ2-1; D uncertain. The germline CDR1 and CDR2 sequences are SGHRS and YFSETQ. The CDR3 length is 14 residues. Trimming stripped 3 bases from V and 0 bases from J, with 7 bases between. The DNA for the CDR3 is TGCGCCAGCAGCTCTGGCAGCTCCTACAATGAGCAGTTCTTC. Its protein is CASSSGSSYNEQFF.

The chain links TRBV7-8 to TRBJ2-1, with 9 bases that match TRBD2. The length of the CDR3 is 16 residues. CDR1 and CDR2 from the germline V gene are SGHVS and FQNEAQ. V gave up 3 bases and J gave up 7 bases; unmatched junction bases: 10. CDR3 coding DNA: TGTGCCAGCAGCTTTTCCCTAGCGGGATGGGGGAATGAGCAGTTCTTC. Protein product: CASSFSLAGWGNEQFF.

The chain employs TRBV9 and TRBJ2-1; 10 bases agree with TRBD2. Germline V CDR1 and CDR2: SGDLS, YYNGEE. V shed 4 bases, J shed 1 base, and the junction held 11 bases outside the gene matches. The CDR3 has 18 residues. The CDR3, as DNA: TGTGCCAGCAGCCCCGAGGGGACTAGCGTTGGGTCCTACAATGAGCAGTTCTTC. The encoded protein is CASSPEGTSVGSYNEQFF.

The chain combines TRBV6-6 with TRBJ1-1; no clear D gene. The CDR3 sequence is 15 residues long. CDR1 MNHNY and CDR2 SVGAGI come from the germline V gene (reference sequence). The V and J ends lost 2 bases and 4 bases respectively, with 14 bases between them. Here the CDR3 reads CASSYGEVLTTEAFF. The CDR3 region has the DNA TGTGCCAGCAGTTACGGGGAAGTACTTACCACTGAAGCTTTCTTT.

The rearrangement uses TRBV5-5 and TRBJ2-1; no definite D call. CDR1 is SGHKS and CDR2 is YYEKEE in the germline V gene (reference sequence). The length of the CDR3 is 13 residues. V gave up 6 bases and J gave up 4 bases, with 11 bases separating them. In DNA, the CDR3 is TGTGCCAGCACCCTTACAGCTTACAATGAGCAGTTCTTC. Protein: CASTLTAYNEQFF. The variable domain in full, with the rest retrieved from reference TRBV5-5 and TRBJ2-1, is DAGVTQSPTHLIKTRGQQVTLRCSPISGHKSVSWYQQVLGQGPQFIFQYYEKEERGRGNFPDRFSARQFPNYSSELNVNALLLGDSALYLCASTLTAYNEQFFGPGTRLTVL.

The CDR3 bases are TGTGCCAGCATCTACGTTCCAGGAGGTCAGCCCCAGCATTTT. Translated, it gives CASIYVPGGQPQHF. This rearrangement joins TRBV7-6 to TRBJ1-5; D unresolved. Germline CDR1 is SGHVS and CDR2 is FNYEAQ. V was pared by 7 bases and J by 6 bases, with 16 bases between. This CDR3 is built from 14 residues.

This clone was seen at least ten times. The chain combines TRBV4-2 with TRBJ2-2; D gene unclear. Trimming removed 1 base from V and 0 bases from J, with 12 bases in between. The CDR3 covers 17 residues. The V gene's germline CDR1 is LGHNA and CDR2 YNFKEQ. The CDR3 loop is CASSQVLERSNTGELFF. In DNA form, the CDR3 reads TGTGCCAGCAGCCAAGTTCTTGAGCGCTCGAACACCGGGGAGCTGTTTTTT.

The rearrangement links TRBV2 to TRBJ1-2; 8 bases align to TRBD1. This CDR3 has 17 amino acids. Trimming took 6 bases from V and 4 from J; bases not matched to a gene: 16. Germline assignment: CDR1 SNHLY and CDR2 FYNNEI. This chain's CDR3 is CASSQPRAGGFSYGYTF. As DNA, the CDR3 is TGTGCCAGCAGCCAGCCTAGGGCAGGGGGCTTTTCCTATGGCTACACCTTC.

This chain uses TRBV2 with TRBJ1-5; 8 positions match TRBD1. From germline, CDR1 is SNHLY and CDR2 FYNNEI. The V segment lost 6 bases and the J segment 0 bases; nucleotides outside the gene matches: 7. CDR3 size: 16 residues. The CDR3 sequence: CASSGTGGYSNQPQHF. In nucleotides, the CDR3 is TGTGCCAGCAGCGGGACAGGAGGGTATAGCAATCAGCCCCAGCATTTT.

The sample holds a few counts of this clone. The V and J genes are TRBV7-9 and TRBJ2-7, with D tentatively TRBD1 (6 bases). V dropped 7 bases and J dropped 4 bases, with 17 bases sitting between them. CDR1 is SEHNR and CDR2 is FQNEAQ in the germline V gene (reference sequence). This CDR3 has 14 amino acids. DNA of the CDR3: TGTGCCAGCACCGTTGACAGGAATTGGTACGAGCAGTACTTC. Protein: CASTVDRNWYEQYF.

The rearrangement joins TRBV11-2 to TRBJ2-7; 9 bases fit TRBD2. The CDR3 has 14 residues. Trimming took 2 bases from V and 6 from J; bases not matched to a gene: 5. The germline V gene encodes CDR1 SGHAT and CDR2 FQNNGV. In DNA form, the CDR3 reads TGTGCCAGCAGCTTAATGGGGACTAGCTCCGAGCAGTACTTC. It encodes CASSLMGTSSEQYF.

CDR3 amino acids: CASSSTGEGTEAFF. The CDR3 nucleotides are TGTGCCAGCAGCTCGACAGGGGAGGGCACTGAAGCTTTCTTT. The J gene is TRBJ1-1, the V gene TRBV7-2, with 8 positions matching TRBD1. Germline V gene sequence: CDR1 SGHTA, CDR2 FQGNSA. V trimming: 4 bases; J trimming: 4 bases; junction bases outside the gene matches: 5. The CDR3 length is 14 residues.

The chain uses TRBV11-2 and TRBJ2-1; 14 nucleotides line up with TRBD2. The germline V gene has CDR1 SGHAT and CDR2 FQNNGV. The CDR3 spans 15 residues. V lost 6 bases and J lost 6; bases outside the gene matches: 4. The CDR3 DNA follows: TGTGCCAGCAGGGTGACTAGCGGGAGGGCCAATGAGCAGTTCTTC. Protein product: CASRVTSGRANEQFF.

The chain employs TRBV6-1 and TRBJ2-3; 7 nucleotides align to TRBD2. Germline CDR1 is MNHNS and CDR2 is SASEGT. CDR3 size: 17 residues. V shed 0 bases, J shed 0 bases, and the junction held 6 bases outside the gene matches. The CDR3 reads CASSEAPSGMSTDTQYF. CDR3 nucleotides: TGTGCCAGCAGTGAAGCCCCCAGCGGGATGAGCACAGATACGCAGTATTTT.

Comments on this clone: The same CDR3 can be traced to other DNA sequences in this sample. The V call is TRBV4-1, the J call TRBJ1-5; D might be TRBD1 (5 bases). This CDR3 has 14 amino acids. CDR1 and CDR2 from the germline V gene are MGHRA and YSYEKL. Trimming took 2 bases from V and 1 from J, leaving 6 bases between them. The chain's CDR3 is CASSQSGSNQPQHF. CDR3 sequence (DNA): TGCGCCAGCAGCCAATCAGGGAGCAATCAGCCCCAGCATTTT.

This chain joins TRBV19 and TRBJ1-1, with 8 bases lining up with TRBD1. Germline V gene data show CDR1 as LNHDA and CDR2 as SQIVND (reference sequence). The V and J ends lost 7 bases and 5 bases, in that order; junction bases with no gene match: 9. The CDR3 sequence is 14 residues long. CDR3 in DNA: TGTGCCAGTACCCAGACAGGGGATGCGACTGAAGCTTTCTTT. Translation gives CASTQTGDATEAFF.

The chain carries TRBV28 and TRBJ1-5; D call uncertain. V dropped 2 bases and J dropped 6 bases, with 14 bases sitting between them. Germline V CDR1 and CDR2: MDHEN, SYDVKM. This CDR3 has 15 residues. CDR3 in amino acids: CASSLKLARVQPQHF. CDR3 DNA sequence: TGTGCCAGCAGTTTAAAACTTGCTCGCGTTCAGCCCCAGCATTTT. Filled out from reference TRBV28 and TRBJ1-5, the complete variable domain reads DVKVTQSSRYLVKRTGEKVFLECVQDMDHENMFWYRQDPGLGLRLIYFSYDVKMKEKGDIPEGYSVSREKKERFSLILESASTNQTSMYLCASSLKLARVQPQHFGDGTRLSIL.

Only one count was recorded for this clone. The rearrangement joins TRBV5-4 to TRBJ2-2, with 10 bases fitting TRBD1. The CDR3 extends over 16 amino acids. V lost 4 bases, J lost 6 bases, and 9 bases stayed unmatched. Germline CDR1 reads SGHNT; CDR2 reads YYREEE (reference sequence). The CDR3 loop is CASSPGGQGVAGELFF. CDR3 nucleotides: TGTGCCAGCAGCCCCGGTGGACAGGGGGTAGCCGGGGAGCTGTTTTTT.

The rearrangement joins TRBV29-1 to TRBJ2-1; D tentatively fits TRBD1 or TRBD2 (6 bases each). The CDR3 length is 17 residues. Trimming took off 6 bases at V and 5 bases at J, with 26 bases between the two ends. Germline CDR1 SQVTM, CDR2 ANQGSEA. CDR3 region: CSVRKGIGGLLHNEQFF. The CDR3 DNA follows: TGCAGCGTCCGAAAGGGTATCGGGGGCCTCTTGCACAATGAGCAGTTCTTC.

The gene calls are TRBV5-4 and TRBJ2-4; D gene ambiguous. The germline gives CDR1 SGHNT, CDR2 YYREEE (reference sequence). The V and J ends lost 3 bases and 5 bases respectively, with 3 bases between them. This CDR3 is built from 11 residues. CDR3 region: CASSSQNIQYF. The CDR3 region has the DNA TGTGCCAGCAGCTCCCAAAACATTCAGTACTTC.

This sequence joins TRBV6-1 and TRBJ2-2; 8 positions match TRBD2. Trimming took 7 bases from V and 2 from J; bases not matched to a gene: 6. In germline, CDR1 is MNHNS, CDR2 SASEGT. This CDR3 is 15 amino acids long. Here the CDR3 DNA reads TGTGCCAGCAACCCTAGCGGGCCCAACACCGGGGAGCTGTTTTTT. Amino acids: CASNPSGPNTGELFF.

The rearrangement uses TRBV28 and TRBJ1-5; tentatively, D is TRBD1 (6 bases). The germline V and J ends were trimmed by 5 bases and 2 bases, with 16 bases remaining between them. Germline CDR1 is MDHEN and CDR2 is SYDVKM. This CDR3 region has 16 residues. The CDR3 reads CASSRAGVLGNQPQHF. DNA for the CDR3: TGTGCCAGCAGTAGGGCAGGGGTACTCGGCAATCAGCCCCAGCATTTT.

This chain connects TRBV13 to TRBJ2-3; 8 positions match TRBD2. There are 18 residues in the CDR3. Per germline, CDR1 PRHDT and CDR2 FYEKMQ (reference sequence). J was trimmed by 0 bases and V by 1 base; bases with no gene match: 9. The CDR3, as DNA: TGTGCCAGCAGCTTAGTTCTAGCGGGCCAATCTAGCACAGATACGCAGTATTTT. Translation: CASSLVLAGQSSTDTQYF.